Following are 2 T cell receptor beta chains from one sample sequenced in a study of blood T cell repertoires in COVID-19. The table came from immunoSEQ multiplex PCR; TCRdb's copy has only in-frame clones and leaves some out. The sample lists 110,000 to 150,000 clones, about 86% seen once, with almost 8.5% in the top ten. The sample comprised peripheral blood. The receptors originated from a woman in her sixties or seventies with acute or convalescent COVID-19.

This rearrangement joins TRBV15 to TRBJ1-5, with unresolved D. This CDR3 region has 15 residues. CDR1 and CDR2 (germline): LNHNV, YYDKDF (reference sequence). Trimming took off 0 bases at V and 4 bases at J, with 10 bases between the two ends. CDR3: CATSRDPGSNQPQHF. For the CDR3, the DNA is TGTGCCACCAGCAGAGATCCCGGGTCTAATCAGCCCCAGCATTTT.

This clone was found a few times. The rearrangement joins TRBV3-1 (or the pseudogene TRBV3-2) to TRBJ2-3; the match to TRBD2 covers 12 bases. The CDR3 covers 18 residues. The J segment lost 0 bases and the V segment lost 4 bases, leaving 8 bases of the junction unmatched. Germline CDR1 is LGHDT and CDR2 is YNNKEL (reference sequence). CDR3 bases: TGTGCCAGCAGCCTGGCTACTAGCGGGGGGACCAGCACAGATACGCAGTATTTT. It encodes CASSLATSGGTSTDTQYF.